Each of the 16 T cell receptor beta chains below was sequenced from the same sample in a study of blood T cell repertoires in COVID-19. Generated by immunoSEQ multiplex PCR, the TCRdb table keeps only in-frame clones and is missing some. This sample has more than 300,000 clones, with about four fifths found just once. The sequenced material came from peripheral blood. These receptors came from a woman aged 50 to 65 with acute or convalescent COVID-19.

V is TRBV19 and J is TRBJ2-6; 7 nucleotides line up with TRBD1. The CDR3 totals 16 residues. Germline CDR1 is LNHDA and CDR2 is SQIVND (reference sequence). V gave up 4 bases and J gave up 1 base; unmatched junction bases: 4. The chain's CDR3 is CASSSTGASGANVLTF. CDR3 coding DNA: TGTGCCAGTAGTAGTACAGGGGCTTCTGGGGCCAACGTCCTGACTTTC.

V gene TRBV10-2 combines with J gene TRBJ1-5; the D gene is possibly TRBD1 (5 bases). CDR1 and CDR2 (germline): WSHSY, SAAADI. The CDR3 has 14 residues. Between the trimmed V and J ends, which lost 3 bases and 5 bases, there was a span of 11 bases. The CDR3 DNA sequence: TGCGCCAGCAGTGACCCTGGGGCTTATCAGCCCCAGCATTTT. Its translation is CASSDPGAYQPQHF.

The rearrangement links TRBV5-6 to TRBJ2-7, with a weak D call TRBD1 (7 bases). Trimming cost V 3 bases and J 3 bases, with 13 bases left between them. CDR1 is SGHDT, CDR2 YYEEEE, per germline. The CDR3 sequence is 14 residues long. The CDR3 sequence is CASSWRAGGYEQYV. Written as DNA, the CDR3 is TGTGCCAGCAGCTGGAGGGCAGGGGGCTACGAGCAGTACGTC.

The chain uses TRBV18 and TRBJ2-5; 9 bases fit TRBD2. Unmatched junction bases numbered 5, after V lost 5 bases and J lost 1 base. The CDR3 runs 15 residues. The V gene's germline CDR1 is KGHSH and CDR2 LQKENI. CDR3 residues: CASSMTSGPQETQYF. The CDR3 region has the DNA TGTGCCAGCTCAATGACTAGCGGACCCCAAGAGACCCAGTACTTC.

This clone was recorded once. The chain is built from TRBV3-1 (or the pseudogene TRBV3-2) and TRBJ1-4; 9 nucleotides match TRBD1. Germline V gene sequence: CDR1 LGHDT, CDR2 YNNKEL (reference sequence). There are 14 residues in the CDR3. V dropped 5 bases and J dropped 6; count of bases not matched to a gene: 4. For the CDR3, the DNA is TGTGCCAGCAGCTTCGGGACAGGGTATGAAAAACTGTTTTTT. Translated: CASSFGTGYEKLFF.

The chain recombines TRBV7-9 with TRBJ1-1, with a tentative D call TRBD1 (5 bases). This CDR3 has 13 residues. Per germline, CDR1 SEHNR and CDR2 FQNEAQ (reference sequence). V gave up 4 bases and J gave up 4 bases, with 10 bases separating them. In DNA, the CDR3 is TGTGCCAGCAGCTACCAGGGTCCCACTGAAGCTTTCTTT. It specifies CASSYQGPTEAFF.

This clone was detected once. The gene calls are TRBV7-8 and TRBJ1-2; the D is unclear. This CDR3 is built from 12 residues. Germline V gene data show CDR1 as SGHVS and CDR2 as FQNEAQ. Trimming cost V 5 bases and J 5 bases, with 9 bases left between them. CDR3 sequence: CASSPSLYGYTF. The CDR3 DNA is TGTGCCAGCAGCCCTTCCCTATATGGCTACACCTTC. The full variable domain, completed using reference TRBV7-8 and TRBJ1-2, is GAGVSQSPRYKVAKRGQDVALRCDPISGHVSLFWYQQALGQGPEFLTYFQNEAQLDKSGLPSDRFFAERPEGSVSTLKIQRTQQEDSAVYLCASSPSLYGYTFGSGTRLTVV.

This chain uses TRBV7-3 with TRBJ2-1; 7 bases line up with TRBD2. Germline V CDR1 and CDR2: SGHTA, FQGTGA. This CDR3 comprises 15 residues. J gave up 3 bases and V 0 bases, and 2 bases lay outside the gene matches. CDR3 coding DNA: TGTGCCAGCAGCTTAACAGGGGACTACTACAATGAGCAGTTCTTC. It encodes CASSLTGDYYNEQFF.

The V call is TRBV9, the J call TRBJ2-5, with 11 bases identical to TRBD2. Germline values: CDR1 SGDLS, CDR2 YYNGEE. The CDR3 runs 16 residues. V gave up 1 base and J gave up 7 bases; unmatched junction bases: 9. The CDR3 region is CASSVMGLAEVGTQYF. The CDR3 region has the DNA TGTGCCAGCAGCGTAATGGGACTAGCGGAGGTGGGGACCCAGTACTTC.

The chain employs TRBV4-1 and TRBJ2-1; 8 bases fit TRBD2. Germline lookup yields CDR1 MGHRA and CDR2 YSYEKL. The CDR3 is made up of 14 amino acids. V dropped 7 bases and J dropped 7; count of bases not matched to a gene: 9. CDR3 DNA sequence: TGCGCCAGCAAACGCCCGGGGGGGCGAAATGAGCAGTTCTTC. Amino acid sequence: CASKRPGGRNEQFF.

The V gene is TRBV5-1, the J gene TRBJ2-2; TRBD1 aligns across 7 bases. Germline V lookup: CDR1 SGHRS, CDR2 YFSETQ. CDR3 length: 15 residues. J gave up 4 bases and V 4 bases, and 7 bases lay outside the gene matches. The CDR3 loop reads CASSGPGTVTGELFF. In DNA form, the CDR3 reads TGCGCCAGCAGCGGTCCCGGGACAGTCACCGGGGAGCTGTTTTTT.

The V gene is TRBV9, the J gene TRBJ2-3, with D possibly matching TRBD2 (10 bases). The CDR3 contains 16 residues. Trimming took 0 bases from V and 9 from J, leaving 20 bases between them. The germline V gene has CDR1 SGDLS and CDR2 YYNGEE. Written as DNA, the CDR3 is TGTGCCAGCAGCGTAGCCCCACTAGCGGGACAGGGCACGCAGTATTTT. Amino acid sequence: CASSVAPLAGQGTQYF.

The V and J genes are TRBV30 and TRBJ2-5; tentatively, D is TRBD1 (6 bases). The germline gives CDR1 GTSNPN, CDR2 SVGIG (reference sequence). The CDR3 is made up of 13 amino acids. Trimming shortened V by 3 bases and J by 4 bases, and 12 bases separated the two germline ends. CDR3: CAWRAGVGETQYF. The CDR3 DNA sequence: TGTGCCTGGAGGGCAGGGGTGGGAGAGACCCAGTACTTC.

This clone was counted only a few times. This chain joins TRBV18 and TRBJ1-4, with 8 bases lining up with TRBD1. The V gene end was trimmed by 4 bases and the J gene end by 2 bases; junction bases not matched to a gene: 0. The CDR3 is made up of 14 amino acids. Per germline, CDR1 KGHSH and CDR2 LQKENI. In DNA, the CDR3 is TGTGCCAGCTCACGACAGGGGACTAATGAAAAACTGTTTTTT. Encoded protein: CASSRQGTNEKLFF.

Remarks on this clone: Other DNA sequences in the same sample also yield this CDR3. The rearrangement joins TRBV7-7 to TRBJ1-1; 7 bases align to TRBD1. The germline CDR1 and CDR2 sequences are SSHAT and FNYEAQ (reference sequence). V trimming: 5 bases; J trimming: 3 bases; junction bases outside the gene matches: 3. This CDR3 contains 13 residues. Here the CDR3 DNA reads TGTGCCAGCAGCCCTGACAGGGACACTGAAGCTTTCTTT. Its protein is CASSPDRDTEAFF.

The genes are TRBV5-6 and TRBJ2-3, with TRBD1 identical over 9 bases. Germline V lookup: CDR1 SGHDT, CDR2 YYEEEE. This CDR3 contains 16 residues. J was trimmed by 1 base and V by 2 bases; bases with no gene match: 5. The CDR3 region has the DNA TGTGCCAGCAGCTTCCCGGGACAGGGAGGCACAGATACGCAGTATTTT. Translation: CASSFPGQGGTDTQYF.